This T cell receptor beta chain was identified in a study of beta chain features in type 1 diabetes. This clone was detected only a few times. Trimming removed 0 bases from V and 2 bases from J, with 14 bases in between. The CDR3 covers 16 residues. Germline values: CDR1 SGHKS, CDR2 YYEKEE (reference sequence). Sorted cells reached over 95% purity in every population. The sequenced template was cDNA made from the entire isolated RNA. Data came from immunoSEQ multiplex PCR; TCRdb stores just in-frame clones and leaves some out. The table records about 140,000 clones, 9% to 10% of them present only once.

This clonotype originated in a woman aged 40-49 years in good health. Sequenced input: central memory CD4+ T cells from blood. The chain recombines TRBV5-5 with TRBJ1-2, with a possible D match to TRBD1 (5 bases). CDR3 protein: CASSLGVGQGNYGYTF. The CDR3 nucleotides are TGTGCCAGCAGCTTGGGAGTTGGTCAGGGCAACTATGGCTACACCTTC.